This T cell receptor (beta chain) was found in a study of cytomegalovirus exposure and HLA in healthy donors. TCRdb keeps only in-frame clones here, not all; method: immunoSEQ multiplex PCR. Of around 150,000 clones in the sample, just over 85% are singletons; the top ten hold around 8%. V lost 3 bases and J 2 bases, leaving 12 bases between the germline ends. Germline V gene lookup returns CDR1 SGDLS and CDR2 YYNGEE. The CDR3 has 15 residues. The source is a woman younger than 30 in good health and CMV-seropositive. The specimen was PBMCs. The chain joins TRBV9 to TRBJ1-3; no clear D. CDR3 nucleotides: TGTGCCAGCAGCGGCACAGCTAATCCTGGAAACACCATATATTTT. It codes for CASSGTANPGNTIYF. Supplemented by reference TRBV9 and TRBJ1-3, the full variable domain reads DSGVTQTPKHLITATGQRVTLRCSPRSGDLSVYWYQQSLDQGLQFLIQYYNGEERAKGNILERFSAQQFPDLHSELNLSSLELGDSALYFCASSGTANPGNTIYFGEGSWLTVV.